Detailed here is one T cell receptor beta chain. This clonotype was detected a few times. Its antigen specificity is not known. No per-base quality is available; no much larger clone lies one base away. CDR1 MGHRA and CDR2 YSYEKL were looked up in the germline V gene. Its CDR3 holds 16 amino acids, cysteine through phenylalanine. Only the CDR3 portion is preserved as DNA: 48 bases, with reading frame beginning at the first base. At the junction V is shortened by 2 bases and J by 2 bases, with 12 bases in between. This was a case-control study nested in a cohort of healthcare workers in London, UK, who had nasopharyngeal swab PCR tests and blood samples taken every week. Between 23 and 31 March 2020, the week of the UK lockdown, healthcare workers were enrolled and then followed up weekly for as long as 16 weeks. These data are taken from a study of early T cells in non-severe SARS-CoV-2 infection (dated by TCRdb to the early 2020s). With regard to the full study: TCR sequencing used bulk RNA from unsorted whole blood, so alpha and beta chains could not be paired.

The library was made by 5' RACE. The sequencing machine was a NextSeq 500. In the TCR library protocol, unique molecular identifiers were attached to individual cDNA molecules to correct for PCR bias and sequencing error. TCR alpha and beta chains were both sequenced, and the abundances of alpha and beta sequences in each sample were closely correlated with each other. In the paper's pipeline: Decombinator V4 was used to annotate TCR sequences for V gene, J gene and CDR3. TCRs were defined as expanded if a significant change between any two time points was detected under a Poisson model with p below 0.0001. Abundances of TCRs were expressed as counts per million after normalisation to the total number of TCRs sequenced in each sample. TRAV1-2 paired with TRAJ12, TRAJ20 or TRAJ33 defined MAIT TCRs, while TRAV10 paired with TRAJ18 defined iNKT TCRs. VDJdb, accessed on 1 November 2021, was searched for TCRs annotated for CMV, EBV and SARS-CoV-2, and TCRs annotated for more than one antigen were excluded. TCRdb's own reprocessing of the public reads used fastp at Q25 and MiXCR and kept productive beta chains. Merged by CDR3 protein, the rows form single entries marked with the most common genes and DNA. The V and J calls were not made by the authors but by TCRdb's processing. Across this sample there are about 33,000 distinct CDR3 sequences, with approximately 5% seen only once. 13% of the sample is in the top ten clones.

Overall results and qualifications from the work: VDJdb matching was skewed toward anti-spike CD8 responses, so virus-specific expansions were likely underestimated and private and CD4 specificities were missed.

The sequence joins TRBV4-1 to TRBJ2-2; a tentative D match to TRBD1 spans 5 bases. The specimen was whole blood. The source of this sequence is an adult who was a healthcare worker with PCR-confirmed SARS-CoV-2 infection or an uninfected control (not recorded which). CDR3 sequence: CASSQWARGNTGELFF. The DNA sequence follows: TGCGCCAGCAGCCAATGGGCAAGGGGAAACACCGGGGAGCTGTTTTTT.